One and the same sample provided the 11 T cell receptor beta chains below, sequenced in a study of T cell responses to AZD1222 COVID-19 vaccine. Libraries were prepared by immunoSEQ multiplex PCR; TCRdb keeps only in-frame clonotypes and omits some of them. The table includes over 95,000 clones, 90% to 95% detected once. The sequencing here drew on peripheral blood, taken on day 0 of AZD1222 vaccination. All receptors derive from an adult in good health.

The rearrangement joins TRBV6-5 to TRBJ2-7; 8 bases are a match to TRBD1. This CDR3 has 14 amino acids. Germline CDR1 is MNHEY and CDR2 is SVGAGI. J lost 0 bases, V lost 6 bases, and 4 bases had no gene match. Here the CDR3 reads CASRRGQGSYEQYF. CDR3 coding DNA: TGTGCCAGCAGGCGCGGACAGGGCTCCTACGAGCAGTACTTC.

This clone was seen once. The V gene is TRBV5-1, the J gene TRBJ1-5; no definite D call. V lost 5 bases and J 0 bases, leaving 6 bases between the germline ends. This CDR3 contains 13 residues. Germline loops: CDR1 SGHRS, CDR2 YFSETQ. CDR3: CASRPDSNQPQHF. CDR3 coding DNA: TGCGCCAGCAGACCCGATAGCAATCAGCCCCAGCATTTT.

V is TRBV5-1 and J is TRBJ2-7; TRBD2 matches 13 bases. V lost 6 bases, J lost 3 bases, and 6 bases stayed unmatched. CDR1 and CDR2 (germline): SGHRS, YFSETQ. CDR3 length equals 15 residues. CDR3 amino acids: CASTLRTSGSYEQYF. The CDR3 DNA follows: TGCGCCAGCACCCTTAGGACTAGCGGGAGCTACGAGCAGTACTTC.

V usage is TRBV7-2 and J usage is TRBJ1-1; D not certain. The V and J ends lost 1 base and 7 bases respectively, with 16 bases between them. This CDR3 has 15 amino acids. Germline V gene sequence: CDR1 SGHTA, CDR2 FQGNSA. CDR3 sequence: CASSLELRGANEAFF. CDR3 DNA: TGTGCCAGCAGCTTAGAGCTCAGAGGTGCGAATGAAGCTTTCTTT. The full variable domain, its missing parts supplied by reference TRBV7-2 and TRBJ1-1, is GAGVSQSPSNKVTEKGKDVELRCDPISGHTALYWYRQSLGQGLEFLIYFQGNSAPDKSGLPSDRFSAERTGGSVSTLTIQRTQQEDSAVYLCASSLELRGANEAFFGQGTRLTVV.

The chain employs TRBV6-5 and TRBJ1-2, with D perhaps TRBD1 (5 bases). V lost 5 bases and J 3 bases, leaving 13 bases between the germline ends. The CDR3 is made up of 14 amino acids. From germline, CDR1 is MNHEY and CDR2 SVGAGI. The CDR3 protein is CASSPLLGDYGYTF. CDR3 bases: TGTGCCAGCAGTCCCCTGTTAGGGGACTATGGCTACACCTTC.

This chain joins TRBV19 and TRBJ1-1, with TRBD1 as a possible D gene (6 bases). The CDR3 has 15 amino acids. V was clipped by 3 bases and J by 0 bases, with 11 bases between them. Germline V gene lookup returns CDR1 LNHDA and CDR2 SQIVND (reference sequence). CDR3 sequence reads: CASSIGGQMNTEAFF. The DNA for the CDR3 is TGTGCCAGTAGTATCGGAGGACAGATGAACACTGAAGCTTTCTTT.

The rearrangement joins TRBV19 to TRBJ2-2; D is undetermined. CDR1 is LNHDA and CDR2 is SQIVND in the germline V gene (reference sequence). Trimming left V 9 bases short and J 6 bases short, with 11 bases between. The CDR3 covers 12 residues. The CDR3 is CASEALPGELFF. For the CDR3, the DNA is TGTGCCAGCGAGGCCTTGCCCGGGGAGCTGTTTTTT.

The chain is built from TRBV5-1 and TRBJ1-5; no definite D call. Germline values: CDR1 SGHRS, CDR2 YFSETQ. Trimming removed 4 bases from V and 2 bases from J, with 10 bases in between. The CDR3 consists of 14 residues. The CDR3 loop reads CASSPNTGNQPQHF. The CDR3 DNA follows: TGCGCCAGCAGCCCGAACACCGGCAATCAGCCCCAGCATTTT.

This clone has only one observation. The chain combines TRBV6-5 with TRBJ1-5; D remains ambiguous. CDR3 length: 15 amino acids. V was shortened by 0 bases and J by 0 bases, with 6 bases between the two germline ends. Germline loops: CDR1 MNHEY, CDR2 SVGAGI. CDR3 nucleotides: TGTGCCAGCAGTTACTCCCTGGGTAGCAATCAGCCCCAGCATTTT. Translated: CASSYSLGSNQPQHF.

V is TRBV5-8 and J is TRBJ1-1; maybe TRBD1 (5 bases). CDR3 length: 14 residues. Between the trimmed V and J ends, which lost 3 bases and 4 bases, there was a span of 13 bases. Per the germline V gene, CDR1 is SGHTS and CDR2 is YDEGEE. The CDR3 loop reads CASSWGYGVTEAFF. DNA for the CDR3: TGTGCCAGCAGCTGGGGGTATGGGGTCACTGAAGCTTTCTTT. The full variable domain, rest sourced from reference TRBV5-8 and TRBJ1-1, is EAGVTQSPTHLIKTRGQQATLRCSPISGHTSVYWYQQALGLGLQFLLWYDEGEERNRGNFPPRFSGRQFPNYSSELNVNALELEDSALYLCASSWGYGVTEAFFGQGTRLTVV.

V and J are TRBV4-1 and TRBJ2-1, with 10 bases lining up with TRBD2. The CDR3 totals 16 residues. The V gene's germline CDR1 is MGHRA and CDR2 YSYEKL. With 4 bases clipped from V and 6 bases from J, the junction kept 9 bases outside the gene matches. CDR3 residues: CASSREGLAAINEQFF. Here the CDR3 DNA reads TGCGCCAGCAGCCGAGAAGGACTAGCGGCAATCAATGAGCAGTTCTTC.